What follows is one T cell receptor beta chain and its context. Its target is unknown. These data originate in a study of monozygotic twins with inflammatory bowel disease. Study findings and constraints: IBD patients showed reduced TCRbeta diversity (inverse Simpson) versus healthy co-twins. Healthy twins showed more clonotype sharing with others than IBD patients, especially patients with disease activity. No difference was seen in repertoire similarity between concordant and discordant twins, possibly from limited power.

The length of the CDR3 is 18 residues. Germline V CDR1 and CDR2: SGHAT, FQDESV (reference sequence). One entry per CDR3 protein, without DNA, is what TCRdb gives after re-calling the 5' RACE reads. There are around 450,000 distinct CDR3 sequences in the sample, with 2.4% held by the top ten. This chain links TRBV11-1 with TRBJ1-4; without DNA, the TCRdb call of TRBD1 cannot be checked. The sample was blood. The source is a human donor with ulcerative colitis or Crohn's disease, or a healthy co-twin of an affected twin (not recorded which). The CDR3 is CASSYRVISTATNEKLFF.